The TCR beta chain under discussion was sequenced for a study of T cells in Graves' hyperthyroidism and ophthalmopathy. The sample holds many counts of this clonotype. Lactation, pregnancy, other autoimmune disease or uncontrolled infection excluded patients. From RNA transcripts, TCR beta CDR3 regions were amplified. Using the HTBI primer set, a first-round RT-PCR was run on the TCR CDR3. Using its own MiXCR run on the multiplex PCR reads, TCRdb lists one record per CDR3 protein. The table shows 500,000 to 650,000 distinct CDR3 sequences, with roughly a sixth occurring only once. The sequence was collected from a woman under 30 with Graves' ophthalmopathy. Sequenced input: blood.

CDR3 bases: TGTGCCAGCACCAACCGGCCTAGCGGGAGCACAGATACGCAGTATTTT. Its translation: CASTNRPSGSTDTQYF. This chain connects TRBV2 to TRBJ2-3; TRBD2 aligns across 8 bases. There are 16 residues in the CDR3. The V segment lost 7 bases and the J segment 0 bases; nucleotides outside the gene matches: 9. The germline V gene has CDR1 SNHLY and CDR2 FYNNEI.